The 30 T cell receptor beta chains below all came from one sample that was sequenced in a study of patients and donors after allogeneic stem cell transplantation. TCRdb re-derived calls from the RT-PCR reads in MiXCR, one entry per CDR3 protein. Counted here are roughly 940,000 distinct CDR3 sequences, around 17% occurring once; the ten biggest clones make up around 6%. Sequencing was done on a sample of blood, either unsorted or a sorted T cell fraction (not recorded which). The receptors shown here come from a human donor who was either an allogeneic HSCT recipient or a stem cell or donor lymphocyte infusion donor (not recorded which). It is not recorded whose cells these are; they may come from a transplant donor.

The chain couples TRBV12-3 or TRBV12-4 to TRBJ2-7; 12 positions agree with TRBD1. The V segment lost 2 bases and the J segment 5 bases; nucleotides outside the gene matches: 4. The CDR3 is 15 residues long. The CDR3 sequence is CASSLLGQGAHEQYF. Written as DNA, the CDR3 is TGTGCCAGCAGTTTACTGGGACAGGGGGCCCACGAGCAGTACTTC.

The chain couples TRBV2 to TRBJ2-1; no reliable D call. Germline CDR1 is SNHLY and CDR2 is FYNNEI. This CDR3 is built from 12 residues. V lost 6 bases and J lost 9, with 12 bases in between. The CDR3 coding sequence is TGTGCCAGCAGCCGCCTGGTGCCTGAGCAGTTCTTC. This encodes CASSRLVPEQFF.

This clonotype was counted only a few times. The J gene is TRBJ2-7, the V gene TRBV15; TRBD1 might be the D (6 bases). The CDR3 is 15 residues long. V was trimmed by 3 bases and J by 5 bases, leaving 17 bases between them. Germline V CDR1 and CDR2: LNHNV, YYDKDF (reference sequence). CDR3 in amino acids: CATSREGGSWNEQYF. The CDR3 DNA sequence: TGTGCCACCAGCAGGGAAGGGGGATCTTGGAACGAGCAGTACTTC.

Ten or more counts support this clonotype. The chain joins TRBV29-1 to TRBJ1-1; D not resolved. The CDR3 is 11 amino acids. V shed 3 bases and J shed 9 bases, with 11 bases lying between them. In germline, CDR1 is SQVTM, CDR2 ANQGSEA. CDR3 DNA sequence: TGCAGCGTTGAGGACGGATACAAAGCTTTCTTT. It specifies CSVEDGYKAFF. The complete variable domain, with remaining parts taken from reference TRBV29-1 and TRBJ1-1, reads SAVISQKPSRDICQRGTSLTIQCQVDSQVTMMFWYRQQPGQSLTLIATANQGSEATYESGFVIDKFPISRPNLTFSTLTVSNMSPEDSSIYLCSVEDGYKAFFGQGTRLTVV.

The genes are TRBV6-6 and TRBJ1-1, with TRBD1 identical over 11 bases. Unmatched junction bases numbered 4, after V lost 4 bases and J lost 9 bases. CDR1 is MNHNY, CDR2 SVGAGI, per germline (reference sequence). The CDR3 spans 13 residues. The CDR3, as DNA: TGTGCCAGCAGTTTGGGGACAGGGGGAAAAGCTTTCTTT. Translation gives CASSLGTGGKAFF.

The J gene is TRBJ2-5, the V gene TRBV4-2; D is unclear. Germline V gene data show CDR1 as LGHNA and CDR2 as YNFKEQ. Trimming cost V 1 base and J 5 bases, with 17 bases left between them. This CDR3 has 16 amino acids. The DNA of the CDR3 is TGTGCCAGCAGCCAAGTTGGTTACACTCCGGAGGAGACCCAGTACTTC. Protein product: CASSQVGYTPEETQYF.

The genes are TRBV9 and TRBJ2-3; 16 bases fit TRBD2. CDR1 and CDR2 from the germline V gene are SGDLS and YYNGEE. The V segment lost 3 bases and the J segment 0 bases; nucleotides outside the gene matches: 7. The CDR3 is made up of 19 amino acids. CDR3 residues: CASSEPGLAGGASTDTQYF. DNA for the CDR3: TGTGCCAGCAGCGAACCGGGACTAGCGGGAGGGGCTAGCACAGATACGCAGTATTTT.

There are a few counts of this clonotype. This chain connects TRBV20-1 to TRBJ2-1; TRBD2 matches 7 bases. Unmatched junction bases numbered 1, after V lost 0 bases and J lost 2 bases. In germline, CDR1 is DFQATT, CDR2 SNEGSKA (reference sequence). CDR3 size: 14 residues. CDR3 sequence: CSARDAGAYNEQFF. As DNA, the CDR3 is TGCAGTGCTAGAGATGCGGGAGCCTACAATGAGCAGTTCTTC.

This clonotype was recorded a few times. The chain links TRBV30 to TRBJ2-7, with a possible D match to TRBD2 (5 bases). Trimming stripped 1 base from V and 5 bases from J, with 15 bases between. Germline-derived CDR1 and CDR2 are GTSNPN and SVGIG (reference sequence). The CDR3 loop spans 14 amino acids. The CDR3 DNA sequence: TGTGCCTGGAGTGGGCGGGTAGCTCTCCACGAGCAGTACTTC. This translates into CAWSGRVALHEQYF.

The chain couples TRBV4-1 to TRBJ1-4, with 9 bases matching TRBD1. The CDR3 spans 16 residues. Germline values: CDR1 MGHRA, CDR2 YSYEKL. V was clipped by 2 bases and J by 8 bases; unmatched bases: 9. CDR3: CASSQPGTGLGEKLFF. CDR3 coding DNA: TGCGCCAGCAGCCAACCCGGGACAGGGTTAGGCGAAAAACTGTTTTTT.

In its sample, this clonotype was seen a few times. CDR3 nucleotides: TGTGCCAGCAACCAGAAGTGGGGCGTAGGAAAACTGTTTTTT. Translating gives CASNQKWGVGKLFF. V gene TRBV6-1 combines with J gene TRBJ1-4, with a weak D call TRBD1 (5 bases). In germline, CDR1 is MNHNS, CDR2 SASEGT. This CDR3 has 14 residues. With 7 bases removed from V and 10 bases from J, the gap between germline ends came to 19 bases.

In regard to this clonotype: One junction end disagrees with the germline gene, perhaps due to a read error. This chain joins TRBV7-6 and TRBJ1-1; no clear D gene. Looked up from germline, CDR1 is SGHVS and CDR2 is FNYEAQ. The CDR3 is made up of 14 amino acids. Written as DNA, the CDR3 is TGTGCCTGCAGCTTAAGGGAGAGCGACACTGAAGCTTTCTTT. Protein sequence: CACSLRESDTEAFF.

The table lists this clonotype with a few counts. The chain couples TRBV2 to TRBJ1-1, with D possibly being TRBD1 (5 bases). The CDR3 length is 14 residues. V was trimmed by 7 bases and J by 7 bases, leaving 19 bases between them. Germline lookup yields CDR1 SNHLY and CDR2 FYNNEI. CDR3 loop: CASKSPGLGSEAFF. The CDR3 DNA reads TGTGCCAGCAAGAGCCCAGGGCTCGGTAGTGAAGCTTTCTTT.

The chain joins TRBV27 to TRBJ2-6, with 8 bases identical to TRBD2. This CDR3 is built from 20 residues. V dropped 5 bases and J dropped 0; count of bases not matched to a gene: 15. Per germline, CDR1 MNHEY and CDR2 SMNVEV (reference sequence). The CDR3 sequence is CASSPPRGAGGHSGANVLTF. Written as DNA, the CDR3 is TGTGCCAGCAGTCCTCCCCGTGGGGCGGGAGGACACTCTGGGGCCAACGTCCTGACTTTC.

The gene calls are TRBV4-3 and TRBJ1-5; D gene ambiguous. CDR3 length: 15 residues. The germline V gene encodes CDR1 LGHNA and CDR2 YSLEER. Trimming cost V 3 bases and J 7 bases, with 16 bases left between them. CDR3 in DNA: TGCGCCAGCAGCCACGAACGTCGGGGTGACCAGCCCCAGCATTTT. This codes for CASSHERRGDQPQHF.

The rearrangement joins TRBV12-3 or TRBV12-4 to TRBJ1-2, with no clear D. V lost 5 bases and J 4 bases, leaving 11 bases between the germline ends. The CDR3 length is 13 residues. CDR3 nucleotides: TGTGCCAGCAGTCATGGGGTCCCCTATGGCTACACCTTC. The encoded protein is CASSHGVPYGYTF.

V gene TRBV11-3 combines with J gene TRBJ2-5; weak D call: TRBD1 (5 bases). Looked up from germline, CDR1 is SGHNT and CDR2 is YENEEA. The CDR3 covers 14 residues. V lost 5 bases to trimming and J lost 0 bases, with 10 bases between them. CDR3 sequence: CASSQPTDQETQYF. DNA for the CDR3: TGTGCCAGCAGCCAACCGACAGACCAAGAGACCCAGTACTTC.

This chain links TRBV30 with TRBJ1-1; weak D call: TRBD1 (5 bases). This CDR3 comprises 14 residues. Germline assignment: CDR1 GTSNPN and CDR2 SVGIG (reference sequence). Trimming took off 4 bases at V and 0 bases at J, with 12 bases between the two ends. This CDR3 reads CAWKGDSMNTEAFF. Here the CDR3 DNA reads TGTGCCTGGAAAGGGGATAGCATGAACACTGAAGCTTTCTTT.

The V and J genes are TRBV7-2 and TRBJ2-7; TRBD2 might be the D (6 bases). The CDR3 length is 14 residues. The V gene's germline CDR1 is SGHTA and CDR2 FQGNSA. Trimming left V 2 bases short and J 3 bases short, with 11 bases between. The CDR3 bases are TGTGCCAGCAGCTTAATGGGGGGACTCTACGAGCAGTACTTC. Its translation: CASSLMGGLYEQYF.

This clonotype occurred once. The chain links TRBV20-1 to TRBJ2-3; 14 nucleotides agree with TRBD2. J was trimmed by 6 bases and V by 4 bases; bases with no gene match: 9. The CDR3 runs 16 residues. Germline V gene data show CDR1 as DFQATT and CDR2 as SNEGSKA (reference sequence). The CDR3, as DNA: TGCAGTGCTAAGCTCCGGACTAGCGGGAGGACTGATACGCAGTATTTT. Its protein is CSAKLRTSGRTDTQYF.

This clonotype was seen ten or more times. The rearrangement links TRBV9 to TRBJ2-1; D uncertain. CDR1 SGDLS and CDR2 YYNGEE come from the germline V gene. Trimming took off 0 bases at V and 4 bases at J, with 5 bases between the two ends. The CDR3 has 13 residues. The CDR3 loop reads CASSVGVYNEQFF. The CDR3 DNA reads TGTGCCAGCAGCGTAGGGGTATACAATGAGCAGTTCTTC.

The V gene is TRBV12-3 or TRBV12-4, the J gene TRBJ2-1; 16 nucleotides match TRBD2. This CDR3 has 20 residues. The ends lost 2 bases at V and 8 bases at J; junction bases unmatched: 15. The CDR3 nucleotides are TGTGCCAGCAGTTTACTCCACGGGACTAGCGGGAGGGCCAATAGTGATGAGCAGTTCTTC. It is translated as CASSLLHGTSGRANSDEQFF.

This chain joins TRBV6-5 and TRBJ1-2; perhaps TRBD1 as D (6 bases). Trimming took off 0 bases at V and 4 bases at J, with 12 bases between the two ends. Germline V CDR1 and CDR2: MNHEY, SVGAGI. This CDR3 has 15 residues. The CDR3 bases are TGTGCCAGCAGTTACTCGACCGGGGGCGTCTATGGCTACACCTTC. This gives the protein CASSYSTGGVYGYTF.

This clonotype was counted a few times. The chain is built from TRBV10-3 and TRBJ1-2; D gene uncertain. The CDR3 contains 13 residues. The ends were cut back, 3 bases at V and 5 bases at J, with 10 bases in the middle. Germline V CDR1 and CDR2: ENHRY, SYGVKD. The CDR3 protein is CAISEGQAYGYTF. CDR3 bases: TGTGCCATCAGTGAAGGGCAGGCGTATGGCTACACCTTC.

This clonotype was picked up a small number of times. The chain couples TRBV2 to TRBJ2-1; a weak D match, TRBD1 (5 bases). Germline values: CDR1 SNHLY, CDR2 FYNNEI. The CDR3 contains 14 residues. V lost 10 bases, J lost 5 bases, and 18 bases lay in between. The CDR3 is CAILHEKGDNEQFF. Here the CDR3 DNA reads TGTGCCATTCTCCACGAGAAAGGGGACAATGAGCAGTTCTTC.

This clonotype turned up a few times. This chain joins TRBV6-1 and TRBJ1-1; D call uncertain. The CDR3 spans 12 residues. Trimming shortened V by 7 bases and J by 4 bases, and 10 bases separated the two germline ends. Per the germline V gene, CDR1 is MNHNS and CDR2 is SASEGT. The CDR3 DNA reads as TGTGCCAGCATGGGAGGTGGCACTGAAGCTTTCTTT. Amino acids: CASMGGGTEAFF.

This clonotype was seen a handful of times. CDR3 in amino acids: CASSFRGVSNQPQHF. CDR3 coding DNA: TGTGCCAGCAGCTTTCGCGGAGTTAGCAATCAGCCCCAGCATTTT. V usage is TRBV5-6 and J usage is TRBJ1-5; D is undetermined. From germline, CDR1 is SGHDT and CDR2 YYEEEE. The CDR3 has 15 amino acids. The V gene lost 2 bases and the J gene lost 0 bases, with 9 bases spanning the gap. The variable domain in full, completed from reference TRBV5-6 and TRBJ1-5, reads DAGVTQSPTHLIKTRGQQVTLRCSPKSGHDTVSWYQQALGQGPQFIFQYYEEEERQRGNFPDRFSGHQFPNYSSELNVNALLLGDSALYLCASSFRGVSNQPQHFGDGTRLSIL.

This CDR3 is CSVYDNEQFF. The CDR3 DNA is TGCAGTGTTTACGACAATGAGCAGTTCTTC. The V gene is TRBV20-1, the J gene TRBJ2-1; D remains unclear. Germline CDR1 DFQATT, CDR2 SNEGSKA (reference sequence). CDR3 length equals 10 residues. V was pared by 7 bases and J by 5 bases, with 6 bases between.

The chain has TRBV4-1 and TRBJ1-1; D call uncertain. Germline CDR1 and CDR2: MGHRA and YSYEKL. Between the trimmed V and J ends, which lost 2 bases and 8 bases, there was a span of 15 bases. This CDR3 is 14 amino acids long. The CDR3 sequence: CASSQWPGSPEAFF. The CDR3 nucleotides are TGCGCCAGCAGCCAATGGCCCGGGAGCCCCGAAGCTTTCTTT.

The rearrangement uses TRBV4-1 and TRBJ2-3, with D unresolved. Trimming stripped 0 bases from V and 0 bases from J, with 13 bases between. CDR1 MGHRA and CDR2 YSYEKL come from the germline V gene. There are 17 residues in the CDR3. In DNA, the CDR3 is TGCGCCAGCAGCCAAGAACAGAGAACTACTAGCACAGATACGCAGTATTTT. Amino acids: CASSQEQRTTSTDTQYF.